This entry concerns a single TCR beta chain. Its antigen is not identified. The data were taken from a study of graft-versus-host responses after intestinal transplantation. On the study more broadly: Every recipient had anti-thymocyte globulin induction and two to four years of tacrolimus plus steroids. Overall study results and limits: The marrow of recipients harbored GvH clones, and ileum or blood showed some of them first. Across patients carrying graft-donor T cell macrochimerism, allografts held high graft-versus-host to host-versus-graft clonal ratios. Early post-transplant HvG declines were associated with peak circulating GvH clone levels.

J was trimmed by 1 base and V by 3 bases; bases with no gene match: 7. The CDR3 sequence is 16 residues long. The germline gives CDR1 ENHRY, CDR2 SYGVKD. TCRdb's table, derived via immunoSEQ multiplex PCR, lists solely in-frame clones and lacks some. The profile shows 140,000 or so clones, approximately 91% of them singletons. The sequences come from unstimulated CD4+ T cells sorted from spleen or lymph node cells, collected before intestinal transplant. This chain links TRBV10-3 with TRBJ2-3; 7 bases match TRBD2. The sequence was collected from a human donor who received an intestinal transplant. CDR3 coding DNA: TGTGCCATCAGTGAAAAGCGGGAACGGGGCACAGATACGCAGTATTTT. This sequence encodes CAISEKRERGTDTQYF.